One sample yielded the 8 T cell receptor beta chains listed below, sequenced in a study of beta chain features in type 1 diabetes. Expressed TCRB transcripts were sequenced because the entire RNA isolate underwent reverse transcription. Generated by immunoSEQ multiplex PCR, the TCRdb table keeps only in-frame clones and is missing some. The table has more than 150,000 clones, 7% to 10% seen once. Sequencing was carried out using central memory CD4+ T cells from blood. The origin of the receptors is a young woman in good health.

This clone was counted between two and nine times. The rearrangement joins TRBV25-1 to TRBJ2-2; D unresolved. Between the trimmed V and J ends, which lost 0 bases and 0 bases, there was a span of 11 bases. CDR1 and CDR2 from the germline V gene are MGHDK and SYGVNS. The CDR3 is 17 amino acids. This CDR3 reads CASSEYRGSTNTGELFF. Written as DNA, the CDR3 is TGTGCCAGCAGTGAATATAGAGGCAGCACGAACACCGGGGAGCTGTTTTTT.

The sample holds a few counts of this clone. The chain joins TRBV18 to TRBJ1-3; 8 positions agree with TRBD1. The CDR3 length is 14 residues. With V trimmed by 6 bases and J by 4 bases, 5 bases remained unmatched. Per the germline V gene, CDR1 is KGHSH and CDR2 is LQKENI. This CDR3 is CASSGQGAGNTIYF. For the CDR3, the DNA is TGTGCCAGCTCTGGACAGGGAGCCGGAAACACCATATATTTT.

V gene TRBV7-2 combines with J gene TRBJ1-5, with D hard to call. Looked up from germline, CDR1 is SGHTA and CDR2 is FQGNSA. This CDR3 contains 14 residues. V lost 5 bases, J lost 0 bases, and 8 bases lay in between. The CDR3 DNA reads TGTGCCAGCAGCCCCCTAAATAGCAATCAGCCCCAGCATTTT. Residues: CASSPLNSNQPQHF.

The chain carries TRBV30 and TRBJ1-1; the D is unclear. This CDR3 comprises 15 residues. Germline lookup yields CDR1 GTSNPN and CDR2 SVGIG (reference sequence). The germline V and J ends were trimmed by 0 bases and 8 bases, with 19 bases remaining between them. CDR3 loop: CAWSVQTDPAREAFF. The CDR3 DNA is TGTGCCTGGAGTGTACAAACAGACCCTGCCAGAGAAGCTTTCTTT.

In its sample, this clone was seen a few times. The rearrangement joins TRBV5-1 to TRBJ1-5, with D perhaps matching TRBD1 (5 bases). Per the germline V gene, CDR1 is SGHRS and CDR2 is YFSETQ. V was shortened by 4 bases and J by 6 bases, with 14 bases between the two germline ends. The CDR3 runs to 14 residues. The CDR3 nucleotides read TGCGCCAGCAGCCCAGGGCAGGGCTCTCAGCCCCAGCATTTT. Translation gives CASSPGQGSQPQHF.

The chain links TRBV2 to TRBJ1-1; D may be TRBD1 (6 bases). Germline V gene lookup returns CDR1 SNHLY and CDR2 FYNNEI. The CDR3 sequence is 13 residues long. V lost 5 bases to trimming and J lost 2 bases, with 9 bases between them. The CDR3 region is CASSQQGNTEAFF. The CDR3 DNA reads as TGTGCCAGCAGTCAACAGGGAAACACTGAAGCTTTCTTT. Looking up the rest from reference TRBV2 and TRBJ1-1 gives the full variable domain: EPEVTQTPSHQVTQMGQEVILRCVPISNHLYFYWYRQILGQKVEFLVSFYNNEISEKSEIFDDQFSVERPDGSNFTLKIRSTKLEDSAMYFCASSQQGNTEAFFGQGTRLTVV.

This clone was counted only a few times. The chain combines TRBV5-1 with TRBJ1-2; the match to TRBD1 covers 7 bases. V lost 1 base, J lost 2 bases, and 2 bases stayed unmatched. There are 14 residues in the CDR3. Germline values: CDR1 SGHRS, CDR2 YFSETQ. In DNA, the CDR3 is TGCGCCAGCAGCTTGCCACAGGGGAACTATGGCTACACCTTC. Residues: CASSLPQGNYGYTF.

This clone was seen at least ten times. V and J are TRBV18 and TRBJ2-1, with D tentatively TRBD2 (5 bases). This CDR3 region has 14 residues. V dropped 2 bases and J dropped 5 bases, with 10 bases sitting between them. Germline V CDR1 and CDR2: KGHSH, LQKENI. CDR3 sequence: CASSPGGPNNEQFF. The DNA of the CDR3 is TGTGCCAGCTCACCAGGAGGACCGAACAATGAGCAGTTCTTC.